The 24 T cell receptor beta chains below were found in one sample sequenced in a study of blood T cell repertoires in COVID-19. Only in-frame clones appear in the TCRdb table, and some are missing; sequencing was by immunoSEQ multiplex PCR. Counted here are about 240,000 clones, roughly nine tenths occurring once; the ten biggest clones make up 6.2%. Sequences were obtained from peripheral blood. The source of these receptors is a man in his 60s with acute or convalescent COVID-19.

J is TRBJ1-3 and V is TRBV6-5; the D is unclear. CDR3 length: 14 residues. Germline V lookup: CDR1 MNHEY, CDR2 SVGAGI. Trimming took off 6 bases at V and 0 bases at J, with 9 bases between the two ends. This CDR3 reads CASRTRVSGNTIYF. The CDR3 nucleotides read TGTGCCAGCAGAACTAGGGTCTCTGGAAACACCATATATTTT.

The rearrangement uses TRBV9 and TRBJ2-3, with D perhaps matching TRBD1 (6 bases). Germline V CDR1 and CDR2: SGDLS, YYNGEE. Trimming shortened V by 5 bases and J by 0 bases, and 7 bases separated the two germline ends. The CDR3 contains 13 residues. The CDR3 sequence is CASRGQSTDTQYF. The CDR3 coding sequence is TGTGCCAGCAGAGGACAGAGCACAGATACGCAGTATTTT.

The V gene is TRBV7-2, the J gene TRBJ1-1; 9 positions match TRBD1. Germline values: CDR1 SGHTA, CDR2 FQGNSA. The CDR3 totals 15 residues. With V trimmed by 5 bases and J by 5 bases, 9 bases remained unmatched. The CDR3 DNA follows: TGTGCCAGCAGCCCACACGGGACAGGGTTGACTGAAGCTTTCTTT. This sequence encodes CASSPHGTGLTEAFF.

V usage is TRBV6-1 and J usage is TRBJ2-2, with 7 bases aligning to TRBD1. J was trimmed by 3 bases and V by 6 bases; bases with no gene match: 1. Germline-derived CDR1 and CDR2 are MNHNS and SASEGT. The CDR3 runs 13 residues. CDR3 in amino acids: CASRGGYTGELFF. CDR3 nucleotide sequence: TGTGCCAGCAGAGGGGGCTACACCGGGGAGCTGTTTTTT.

This clone was detected only a few times. The chain combines TRBV5-1 with TRBJ1-1; the D gene is possibly TRBD1 (6 bases). Germline-derived CDR1 and CDR2 are SGHRS and YFSETQ. The CDR3 extends over 15 amino acids. V was clipped by 0 bases and J by 7 bases, with 16 bases between them. Written as DNA, the CDR3 is TGCGCCAGCAGCTTGGGTGGACAGAATAGCCATGAAGCTTTCTTT. Its protein product is CASSLGGQNSHEAFF.

The rearrangement uses TRBV6-1 and TRBJ2-7; D not certain. The CDR3 runs 11 residues. Trimming took 6 bases from V and 1 from J, leaving 4 bases between them. Germline values: CDR1 MNHNS, CDR2 SASEGT. This chain's CDR3 is CASSPSYEQYF. CDR3 nucleotide sequence: TGTGCCAGCAGCCCGTCCTACGAGCAGTACTTC.

The chain carries TRBV11-2 and TRBJ1-1; 7 nucleotides match TRBD1. CDR1 and CDR2 from the germline V gene are SGHAT and FQNNGV. V shed 0 bases, J shed 6 bases, and the junction held 4 bases outside the gene matches. The CDR3 runs 14 residues. CDR3 in DNA: TGTGCCAGCAGCTTAGAGACAGGGTTCGCTGAAGCTTTCTTT. This codes for CASSLETGFAEAFF.

The V call is TRBV5-1, the J call TRBJ1-2; D not certain. Trimming left V 7 bases short and J 5 bases short, with 15 bases between. Germline V gene sequence: CDR1 SGHRS, CDR2 YFSETQ. The CDR3 consists of 13 residues. CDR3 bases: TGCGCCAGCTCCCCCGGGTTCCCTTATGGCTACACCTTC. Amino acids: CASSPGFPYGYTF.

The rearrangement links TRBV3-1 (or the pseudogene TRBV3-2) to TRBJ1-4, with D possibly matching TRBD1 (6 bases). This CDR3 region has 15 residues. Trimming shortened V by 6 bases and J by 4 bases, and 15 bases separated the two germline ends. Germline CDR1 LGHDT, CDR2 YNNKEL (reference sequence). The DNA for the CDR3 is TGTGCCAGCAGTCCCCAGGGGCTCGGTAATGAAAAACTGTTTTTT. This gives the protein CASSPQGLGNEKLFF.

This clone was seen only a few times. The rearrangement links TRBV28 to TRBJ1-5; maybe TRBD1 (6 bases). There are 14 residues in the CDR3. V was trimmed by 6 bases and J by 7 bases, leaving 16 bases between them. Per germline, CDR1 MDHEN and CDR2 SYDVKM. CDR3 DNA sequence: TGTGCCAGCAGACCCGGTGGGGGCGGGCAGCCCCAGCATTTT. Its protein product is CASRPGGGGQPQHF. Variable domain in full (rest from reference TRBV28 and TRBJ1-5): DVKVTQSSRYLVKRTGEKVFLECVQDMDHENMFWYRQDPGLGLRLIYFSYDVKMKEKGDIPEGYSVSREKKERFSLILESASTNQTSMYLCASRPGGGGQPQHFGDGTRLSIL.

The chain employs TRBV28 and TRBJ2-1; 7 bases match TRBD1. V was pared by 6 bases and J by 6 bases, with 11 bases of the junction left unmatched. This CDR3 is 15 amino acids long. Per the germline V gene, CDR1 is MDHEN and CDR2 is SYDVKM. Written as DNA, the CDR3 is TGTGCCAGCAGGCCCCCGGGACAGCCTGTCAATGAGCAGTTCTTC. Translation: CASRPPGQPVNEQFF.

This chain connects TRBV28 to TRBJ2-3; 8 bases are a match to TRBD1. CDR3 length: 15 residues. J gave up 7 bases and V 6 bases, and 12 bases lay outside the gene matches. Germline lookup yields CDR1 MDHEN and CDR2 SYDVKM. CDR3 nucleotides: TGTGCCAGCAGGGGTTTTGACAGGGGTGGAAATACGCAGTATTTT. This translates into CASRGFDRGGNTQYF.

This clone was recorded once. The chain carries TRBV5-1 and TRBJ1-2, with D perhaps matching TRBD1 (5 bases). The length of the CDR3 is 13 residues. Germline loops: CDR1 SGHRS, CDR2 YFSETQ. V lost 1 base, J lost 6 bases, and 10 bases lay in between. CDR3 sequence reads: CASSLWGRNGYTF. CDR3 nucleotide sequence: TGCGCCAGCAGCTTGTGGGGGAGGAATGGCTACACCTTC.

This clone was picked up one time. This chain joins TRBV29-1 and TRBJ2-3, with D possibly matching TRBD2 (5 bases). The CDR3 is made up of 18 amino acids. Trimming stripped 3 bases from V and 0 bases from J, with 22 bases between. Germline values: CDR1 SQVTM, CDR2 ANQGSEA. CDR3 residues: CSVEPLRERDGSTDTQYF. CDR3 DNA sequence: TGCAGCGTTGAGCCCCTACGAGAGAGGGATGGTAGCACAGATACGCAGTATTTT.

The chain couples TRBV7-6 to TRBJ1-2; TRBD1 matches 7 bases. Per germline, CDR1 SGHVS and CDR2 FNYEAQ. CDR3 length: 14 residues. V lost 6 bases to trimming and J lost 2 bases; unmatched junction nucleotides: 6. For the CDR3, the DNA is TGTGCCAGCAGTCCGGGACAGACAAACTATGGCTACACCTTC. This sequence encodes CASSPGQTNYGYTF.

This chain connects TRBV6-5 to TRBJ2-5; D unresolved. The CDR3 length is 11 residues. Germline assignment: CDR1 MNHEY and CDR2 SVGAGI. The ends were cut back, 7 bases at V and 5 bases at J, with 8 bases in the middle. CDR3 in DNA: TGTGCCAGCACGGTCTGGGAGACCCAGTACTTC. This encodes CASTVWETQYF.

This clone was found once. V and J are TRBV6-2 or TRBV6-3 and TRBJ2-7; D perhaps matches TRBD1 (6 bases). Per germline, CDR1 MNHEY and CDR2 SVGEGT. Trimming removed 2 bases at V and 0 bases at J, with 14 bases between. The CDR3 extends over 16 amino acids. The CDR3 sequence is CASSYPDRTHSYEQYF. Written as DNA, the CDR3 is TGTGCCAGCAGTTACCCGGACAGAACTCACTCCTACGAGCAGTACTTC.

The chain couples TRBV27 to TRBJ2-3; perhaps TRBD1 as D (6 bases). The ends were cut back, 2 bases at V and 0 bases at J, with 12 bases in the middle. CDR1 MNHEY and CDR2 SMNVEV come from the germline V gene (reference sequence). The CDR3 has 16 amino acids. CDR3 DNA: TGTGCCAGCAGTTTAAGGGGGACCCGAAGCACAGATACGCAGTATTTT. It specifies CASSLRGTRSTDTQYF.

CDR3 amino acids: CASNPAGGWSEAFF. The CDR3 DNA follows: TGTGCCAGCAACCCGGCGGGGGGATGGTCTGAAGCTTTCTTT. The chain couples TRBV25-1 to TRBJ1-1, with D possibly being TRBD1 (5 bases). The CDR3 consists of 14 residues. Germline CDR1 and CDR2: MGHDK and SYGVNS. Trimming removed 7 bases at V and 6 bases at J, with 18 bases between.

This chain links TRBV11-3 with TRBJ2-7; D gene unclear. This CDR3 has 12 residues. Trimming took off 3 bases at V and 0 bases at J, with 3 bases between the two ends. The germline CDR1 and CDR2 sequences are SGHNT and YENEEA. The CDR3 is CASSFNSYEQYF. The CDR3 region has the DNA TGTGCCAGCAGCTTCAACTCCTACGAGCAGTACTTC.

In DNA form, the CDR3 reads TGTGCCAGCAGCGAACCGACAGGTTATGGCTACACCTTC. As protein: CASSEPTGYGYTF. The V gene is TRBV7-3, the J gene TRBJ1-2; D is possibly TRBD1 (6 bases). From germline, CDR1 is SGHTA and CDR2 FQGTGA. The CDR3 extends over 13 amino acids. The ends were cut back, 5 bases at V and 5 bases at J, with 12 bases in the middle.

This clone has more than one count but fewer than ten. This chain uses TRBV6-5 with TRBJ1-4; 7 bases fit TRBD1. Unmatched junction bases numbered 6, after V lost 8 bases and J lost 0 bases. CDR1 is MNHEY and CDR2 is SVGAGI in the germline V gene. The CDR3 is 15 residues long. CDR3: CASLTGVTTNEKLFF. The CDR3 DNA reads as TGTGCCAGCCTTACAGGGGTTACAACTAATGAAAAACTGTTTTTT.

The CDR3 DNA is TGTGCCAGCTCACCAGGTACAGGGTTTTCCTACGAGCAGTACTTC. It is translated as CASSPGTGFSYEQYF. The chain has TRBV18 and TRBJ2-7; D is perhaps TRBD1 (6 bases). CDR1 and CDR2 from the germline V gene are KGHSH and LQKENI. The CDR3 runs 15 residues. The ends were cut back, 2 bases at V and 1 base at J, with 12 bases in the middle.

The V gene is TRBV6-5, the J gene TRBJ1-1, with TRBD1 as a possible D gene (5 bases). The CDR3 has 14 amino acids. The germline V gene encodes CDR1 MNHEY and CDR2 SVGAGI. V was trimmed by 10 bases and J by 8 bases, leaving 23 bases between them. The CDR3 region has the DNA TGTGCCACCCTCCGACTGACAGCCGAGCCCGAAGCTTTCTTT. Its translation: CATLRLTAEPEAFF.